This record covers a single T cell receptor beta chain. Only a few counts were recorded for this clonotype. Which antigen it targets is not known. No base quality values were provided; no much bigger clone lies one nucleotide off. The record originates from a study of response to subunit inactivated influenza vaccine (dated by TCRdb to the late 2010s). About the full investigation: Deep quantitative profiling of the T cell receptor repertoire was used in the study to follow responses to a trivalent subunit inactivated influenza vaccine. Overall study outcomes, separate from this receptor: According to the authors, only a limited number of new T cells may be recruited by each seasonal influenza vaccination.

The trim is 4 bases for V and 7 bases for J, with a gap of 16 bases between the germline ends. CDR1 is given as MNHEY and CDR2 as SVGAGI, both from the germline V gene. From the cysteine up to the phenylalanine, the CDR3 has a length of 14 residues. Only the CDR3 DNA stays, 42 bases, in frame from base 1. The receptor library was made with RT-PCR. Sequenced on an Illumina HiSeq 2500. TCRdb reprocessing: public reads trimmed at Q25 with fastp, clones called with MiXCR, in-frame beta chains kept. Each record represents a unique CDR3 protein, reported with the most common genes and DNA among its rows. This sample gives roughly 650,000 distinct CDR3 sequences in total; around 13% of them show up just once. The ten largest clones take up 7.6% of the sample.

Here the sequenced sample was PBMCs from blood, taken 14 to 15 days before vaccination. The receptor was derived from a man between 45 and 60 years old who received an inactivated influenza vaccine. Donor details come from another sample of the same person, matched by shared clones. The chain is made from TRBV6-5 and TRBJ1-1; D gene: possibly TRBD1, on 5 matching bases. The CDR3 is CASSSIGRGREAFF. In nucleotides, the sequence is TGTGCCAGCAGTTCAATTGGACGGGGACGTGAAGCTTTCTTT.